This T cell receptor beta chain was profiled in a study of vaccination and CD4 T cells after COVID-19. Study background: In culture, cells were exposed to overlapping spike peptides from SARS-CoV-2, HCoV-NL63, HCoV-OC43 and HCoV-229E. Broader study findings: Convalescent patients' clones that were vaccine-specific were spike mono-reactive in 304 of 307 cases.

Once obtained from cultured CD4+ T cells, the DNA was sequenced using the Oncomine TCR Beta short-read assay. TCRdb reprocessed the PCR reads with MiXCR, giving one entry per CDR3 protein. The sample has some 20,000 distinct CDR3 sequences, around 60% seen once. CDR3 length: 14 amino acids. From germline, CDR1 is LNHDA and CDR2 SQIVND (reference sequence). Trimming took off 4 bases at V and 1 base at J, with 10 bases between the two ends. Treatment defined: roughly 11-day PBMC culture with coronavirus spike peptide pools or control peptides (ViraFEST assay). About this clonotype itself: What it binds is unknown.

Specimen: CD4+ T cells from blood, cultured in vitro. This sequence joins TRBV19 and TRBJ2-5; D gene unclear. The TCR sequence derives from a human donor who had recovered from COVID-19. CDR3 region: CASSKASSQETQYF. In DNA, the CDR3 is TGTGCCAGTAGTAAGGCTTCCAGCCAAGAGACCCAGTACTTC.